The rows below give T cell receptor beta chains drawn from one sample of a study of cytomegalovirus exposure and HLA in healthy donors. TCRdb's table, derived via immunoSEQ multiplex PCR, lists solely in-frame clones and lacks some. The data contain approximately 130,000 clones, approximately 75% of them singletons. The sequenced material came from PBMCs. Source of these receptors: a man aged 35 to 55 in good health and CMV-seronegative. The CDR3 runs from the conserved cysteine through the conserved F or W. D genes are given only for firm matches. Only part of the rows carry a size: once, few, many, or a class if the clone is expanded.

V: TRBV6-6; J: TRBJ2-5; size: -; D: -; DNA: TGTGCCAGCACCAAGCGGGAAGAGACCCAGTACTTC; CDR3: CASTKREETQYF
V: TRBV30; J: TRBJ2-5; size: once; D: TRBD1; DNA: TGTGCCTGGAGTTCGACCCTGGACCACAGGGGCCCCCAAGAGACCCAGTACTTC; CDR3: CAWSSTLDHRGPQETQYF
V: TRBV28; J: TRBJ1-5; size: -; D: -; DNA: TGTGCCAGCAGTGTGGCGGGGATTAGCAATCAGCCCCAGCATTTT; CDR3: CASSVAGISNQPQHF
V: TRBV18; J: TRBJ1-6; size: once; D: -; DNA: TGTGCCAGCTCGGCCAGTGTCTGGGGCCGTAATTCACCCCTCCACTTT; CDR3: CASSASVWGRNSPLHF
V: TRBV7-6; J: TRBJ1-5; size: -; D: -; DNA: TGTGCCAGCAGCCTAGGACAGTACAATCAGCCCCAGCATTTT; CDR3: CASSLGQYNQPQHF
V: TRBV5-1; J: TRBJ2-2; size: -; D: -; DNA: TGCGCCAGCAGCGAGAAGACAGTAACGAACACCGGGGAGCTGTTTTTT; CDR3: CASSEKTVTNTGELFF
V: TRBV7-6; J: TRBJ2-1; size: once; D: TRBD1; DNA: TGTGCCAGCAGCTTGGGACAGGGGGCTTACAATGAGCAGTTCTTC; CDR3: CASSLGQGAYNEQFF
V: TRBV10-2; J: TRBJ2-7; size: -; D: TRBD2; DNA: TGCGCCAGCAGCTTGACTAGCGGGAGTTCAACCTACGAGCAGTACTTC; CDR3: CASSLTSGSSTYEQYF
V: TRBV6-5; J: TRBJ1-6; size: -; D: -; DNA: TGTGCCAGCAGTTACTCGGGCGTCGGAAGTTCACCCCTCCACTTT; CDR3: CASSYSGVGSSPLHF
V: TRBV5-1; J: TRBJ2-7; size: -; D: TRBD2; DNA: TGCGCCAGCAGCTTGGCTAGCGGAACCTACGAGCAGTACTTC; CDR3: CASSLASGTYEQYF